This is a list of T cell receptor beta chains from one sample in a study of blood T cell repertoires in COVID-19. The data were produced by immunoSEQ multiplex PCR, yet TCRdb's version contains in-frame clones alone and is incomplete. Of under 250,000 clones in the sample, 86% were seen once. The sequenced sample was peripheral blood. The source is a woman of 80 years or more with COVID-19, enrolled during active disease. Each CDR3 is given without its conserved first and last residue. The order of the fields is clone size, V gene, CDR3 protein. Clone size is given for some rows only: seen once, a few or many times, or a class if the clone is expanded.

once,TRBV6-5,ATRTGLNEKLF
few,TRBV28,ASGGIYGYT
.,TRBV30,AWSGQEAVAGNTIY
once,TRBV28,ASSLSRVPDNSPLH
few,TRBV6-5,ASRLFATNEKLF
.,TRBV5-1,ASSFPQGNADTQY
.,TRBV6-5,ASSMSVQETQY
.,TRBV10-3,AISWDRVNYGYT
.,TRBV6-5,ASSQGAMNTEAF
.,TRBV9,ASSVGIGRGNYGYT
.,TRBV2,ASRPSPPWNTEAF
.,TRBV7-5,ARRLSGTGKPNEKLF
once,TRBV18,ASSQLTGGNQPQH
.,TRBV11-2,ASSFRRGGAAVDTQY
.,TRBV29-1,SVGIDGRSNYGYT
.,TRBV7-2,ASSLSGGAQDTQY
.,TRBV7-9,ASSLGSNNEQF
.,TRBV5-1,ASSVGQGPGELF
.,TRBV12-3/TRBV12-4,ASSFSGTLEAF
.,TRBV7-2,ASSLQGQLTGELF
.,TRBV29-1,SFRDRDGYT
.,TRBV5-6,ASSLAGGNSPLH
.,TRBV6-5,ASSYPDRERAF
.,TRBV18,ASSPMTGGVSGELF
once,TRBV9,ASSRGGANTGELF
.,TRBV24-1,ATSDPKTGHDEQF
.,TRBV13,ASSLKPHAEAF
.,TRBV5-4,ASSPLLAGGNTGELF
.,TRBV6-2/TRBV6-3,ASSNSFSSYNEQF
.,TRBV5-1,ASSLAPTGSGNTIY
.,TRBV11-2,ASSLGLAETQY
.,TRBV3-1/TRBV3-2,ASSRKGVDTQY
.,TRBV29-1,SVATDLYEQY
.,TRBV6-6,ASSYDRVNQPQH
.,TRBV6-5,ASRDKQGTDTQY
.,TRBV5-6,ASSLARGLSSYNSPLH
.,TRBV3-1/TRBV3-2,ASSLQYRARQGNSPLH
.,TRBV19,ASSTTGVTEAF
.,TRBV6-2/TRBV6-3,ASSWGVRNTGELF
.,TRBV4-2,ASSRPLETGVGVSPLH
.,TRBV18,ASSPRGGDGSPLH
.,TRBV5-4,ASSFLQGGYNEQF
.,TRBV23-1,ASSHMGRFTEAF
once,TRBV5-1,ASSSGGGNYGYT
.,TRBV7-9,AQTTGGSNTGELF
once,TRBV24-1,ATSEQGNAGYT
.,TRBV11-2,ASSPTGGWTEAF
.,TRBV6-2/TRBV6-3,ASSLDPTGKVYEQY
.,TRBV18,ASSPAGTEREKLF
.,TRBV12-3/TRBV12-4,ASSSQGQPQH
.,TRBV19,ASSTLQDSNQPQH
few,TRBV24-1,ATSDNREKNGYT
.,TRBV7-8,ASSGRVGNTEAF
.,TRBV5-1,ASSPSGTVHEKLF
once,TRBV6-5,ASSYGGTGAYGYT
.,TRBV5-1,ASSNEGQISSGNTIY
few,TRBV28,ASSLGGAGADTQY
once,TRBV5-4,ASSSPLNNEQF
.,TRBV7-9,ASSLRQGTDTQY